The rows below give T cell receptor beta chains drawn from one sample of a study of CD8+CD57+ T cells in acquired aplastic anemia. TCRdb independently ran MiXCR on the reads; one entry per CDR3 protein. The table lists some 190,000 distinct CDR3 sequences, around 50% of them singletons. The sample comprised sorted CD4+, CD8+, or CD8+CD57+ T cells (not recorded which) from PBMCs. The receptor source for this set is a human donor in good health, serving as a control. The CDR3 runs from the conserved cysteine through the conserved F or W. Each record gives: D gene, J gene, V gene, clone size, CDR3 DNA, CDR3 protein. The D gene is left open where the match is weak. Clone size is not always given. Where it is, it says once, few, many or a class for expanded clones.

D: TRBD1; J: TRBJ2-7; V: TRBV10-1; size: -; DNA: TGCGCCAGCAGCCATACCGGGACAGGGGTCTCCTACGAGCAGTACTTC; CDR3: CASSHTGTGVSYEQYF
D: -; J: TRBJ2-2; V: TRBV29-1; size: many; DNA: TGCAGCGTTGAAGATTACTTTACCGGGGAGCTGTTTTTT; CDR3: CSVEDYFTGELFF
D: TRBD1; J: TRBJ2-7; V: TRBV6-5; size: -; DNA: TGTGCCAGCAGTTACTCTCGGACAGGAGACTATGAGCAGTACTTC; CDR3: CASSYSRTGDYEQYF
D: -; J: TRBJ2-5; V: TRBV3-1; size: -; DNA: TGTGCCAGCAGCCAAGATCTCGGCAGCCAAGAGACCCAGTACTTC; CDR3: CASSQDLGSQETQYF
D: -; J: TRBJ1-2; V: TRBV19; size: -; DNA: TGTGCCAGTAGGCCAGGGGAATATGGCTACACCTTC; CDR3: CASRPGEYGYTF
D: TRBD1; J: TRBJ1-2; V: TRBV20-1; size: few; DNA: TGCAGTGCTAGAGATCGCCTGGACAGGGCTAGCAACTATGGCTACACCTTC; CDR3: CSARDRLDRASNYGYTF
D: -; J: TRBJ1-1; V: TRBV18; size: -; DNA: TGTGCCAGCTCACCAAATTCCGGGGGCCGCGACACTGAAGCTTTCTTT; CDR3: CASSPNSGGRDTEAFF
D: -; J: TRBJ1-1; V: TRBV7-2; size: -; DNA: TGTGCCAGCAGCTTATTCCCGCCAGCGGGGTTGGGTTTCTTT; CDR3: CASSLFPPAGLGFF
D: TRBD1; J: TRBJ1-1; V: TRBV18; size: few; DNA: TGTGCCAGCTCACGACAGGGGACGCTGAACACTGAAGCTTTCTTT; CDR3: CASSRQGTLNTEAFF
D: -; J: TRBJ2-3; V: TRBV15; size: -; DNA: TGTGCCACCAGCAGAGATGCAGATACGCAGTATTTT; CDR3: CATSRDADTQYF
D: -; J: TRBJ2-3; V: TRBV25-1; size: -; DNA: TGTGCCAGCAGTCCCGAGCCCAGGGGAAGCACAGATACGCAGTATTTT; CDR3: CASSPEPRGSTDTQYF
D: TRBD1; J: TRBJ2-1; V: TRBV20-1; size: few; DNA: TGCAGTGCTAGGCCGGGACAGGGGAGGGACAATGAGCAGTTCTTC; CDR3: CSARPGQGRDNEQFF
D: -; J: TRBJ2-3; V: TRBV9; size: -; DNA: TGTGCCAGCAGCGTGGAGCGAGGGGTAGGGGTAGATACGCAGTATTTT; CDR3: CASSVERGVGVDTQYF
D: TRBD2; J: TRBJ2-3; V: TRBV20-1; size: -; DNA: TGCAGTGCTAGAGATTTAAGACTAGCGGGGGGCCTCCCAGATACGCAGTATTTT; CDR3: CSARDLRLAGGLPDTQYF
D: -; J: TRBJ1-4; V: TRBV6-5; size: many; DNA: TGTGCCTCCCAGCCAGGAGGGGCAACTAATGAAAAACTGTTTTTT; CDR3: CASQPGGATNEKLFF
D: -; J: TRBJ2-4; V: TRBV5-8; size: -; DNA: TGTGCCAGCAGCCAAGATAGACAGGCGAGGGACATTCAGTACTTC; CDR3: CASSQDRQARDIQYF
D: TRBD2; J: TRBJ2-2; V: TRBV4-1; size: -; DNA: TGCGCCAGCAGCCAAAATGCTAGCGGGGGGAGGACCGGGGAGCTGTTTTTT; CDR3: CASSQNASGGRTGELFF
D: TRBD2; J: TRBJ2-7; V: TRBV20-1; size: -; DNA: TGCAGTGTCAATCGGTTCGAAGCGGGGGGCCGCTACGAGCAGTACTTC; CDR3: CSVNRFEAGGRYEQYF
D: TRBD1; J: TRBJ2-7; V: TRBV28; size: many; DNA: TGTGCCAGCAGTTCTACCGGGACAGGGACTAACGAGCAGTACTTC; CDR3: CASSSTGTGTNEQYF
D: -; J: TRBJ1-1; V: TRBV20-1; size: -; DNA: TGCAGTGCTAGATCGGGACAGAACACTGAAGCTTTCTTT; CDR3: CSARSGQNTEAFF